The 9 T cell receptor beta chains presented below share a single source sample, sequenced in a study of T cells in Graves' hyperthyroidism and ophthalmopathy. The CDR3 regions of TCR beta were amplified from RNA transcripts. Researchers ran a first-round RT-PCR on the TCR CDR3 using the HTBI primer set. TCRdb processed the multiplex PCR reads anew with MiXCR; each CDR3 protein has one entry. The sample contains a few hundred thousand distinct CDR3 sequences, about 14% of which appear only once. Material for sequencing was blood. All receptors derive from a young woman with Graves' ophthalmopathy.

This clonotype was observed at least ten times. The chain carries TRBV2 and TRBJ2-3, with TRBD2 matching 9 bases. Losses at the gene ends were 2 bases for V and 5 bases for J; bases not matched to a gene: 8. The CDR3 covers 16 residues. Germline loops: CDR1 SNHLY, CDR2 FYNNEI. Here the CDR3 reads CASSELISGGLDTQYF. The DNA for the CDR3 is TGTGCCAGCAGTGAATTAATTAGCGGGGGTCTAGATACGCAGTATTTT.

The rearrangement uses TRBV7-9 and TRBJ1-1, with TRBD1 matching 8 bases. CDR3 length: 15 amino acids. Germline V lookup: CDR1 SEHNR, CDR2 FQNEAQ (reference sequence). The V and J ends lost 5 bases and 3 bases, in that order; junction bases with no gene match: 8. The DNA for the CDR3 is TGTGCCAGCAGCCATGAGAACAGGGGGTACACTGAAGCTTTCTTT. Protein sequence: CASSHENRGYTEAFF.

The table lists this clonotype with a few counts. J is TRBJ1-5 and V is TRBV7-2, with D uncertain. The germline V gene has CDR1 SGHTA and CDR2 FQGNSA. Trimming took off 5 bases at V and 3 bases at J, with 14 bases between the two ends. This CDR3 has 15 residues. Written as DNA, the CDR3 is TGTGCCAGCAGCCAAATCCCTTCGAACAATCAGCCCCAGCATTTT. Protein sequence: CASSQIPSNNQPQHF.

This clonotype has at least ten counts. The V gene is TRBV28, the J gene TRBJ2-1, with a tentative D call TRBD1 (6 bases). Germline values: CDR1 MDHEN, CDR2 SYDVKM. This CDR3 is 14 amino acids long. V was shortened by 7 bases and J by 1 base, with 11 bases between the two germline ends. The CDR3 bases are TGTGCCAGCATATCGGGGACATCCTACAATGAGCAGTTCTTC. This encodes CASISGTSYNEQFF.

This clonotype was recorded at least ten times. CDR3 sequence reads: CASSSRDRDNEQFF. Here the CDR3 DNA reads TGTGCCAGCAGCTCCCGGGACAGGGACAATGAGCAGTTCTTC. The rearrangement joins TRBV9 to TRBJ2-1, with 9 positions matching TRBD1. The germline CDR1 and CDR2 sequences are SGDLS and YYNGEE. The CDR3 covers 14 residues. The junction had 4 bases not matched to a gene; V was cut back by 4 bases and J by 5 bases.

This clonotype was seen many times. This chain uses TRBV28 with TRBJ1-1, with 7 bases lining up with TRBD1. V trimming: 4 bases; J trimming: 7 bases; junction bases outside the gene matches: 6. CDR1 is MDHEN, CDR2 SYDVKM, per germline. CDR3 length equals 13 residues. CDR3 sequence (DNA): TGTGCCAGCAGTTGGGACAGACCAGGTGAAGCTTTCTTT. It encodes CASSWDRPGEAFF. Based on the CDR3 plus reference TRBV28 and TRBJ1-1, the full variable domain is DVKVTQSSRYLVKRTGEKVFLECVQDMDHENMFWYRQDPGLGLRLIYFSYDVKMKEKGDIPEGYSVSREKKERFSLILESASTNQTSMYLCASSWDRPGEAFFGQGTRLTVV.

In its sample, this clonotype was seen many times. The chain employs TRBV4-1 and TRBJ1-6; TRBD1 might be the D (5 bases). CDR3 length: 16 amino acids. Germline V CDR1 and CDR2: MGHRA, YSYEKL. V lost 2 bases and J 7 bases, leaving 15 bases between the germline ends. The CDR3 reads CASSQRGTGGNSPLHF. CDR3 nucleotide sequence: TGCGCCAGCAGCCAAAGGGGCACAGGTGGAAATTCACCCCTCCACTTT.

This clonotype was seen only a few times. The gene calls are TRBV20-1 and TRBJ2-5; 8 bases line up with TRBD1. Trimming at V came to 0 bases and at J to 7 bases, leaving 13 bases not matched to a gene. The CDR3 length is 16 residues. Germline CDR1 reads DFQATT; CDR2 reads SNEGSKA (reference sequence). In DNA form, the CDR3 reads TGCAGTGCTAGAGATCCCCGGACAGGGACCCGGGGGACCCAGTACTTC. Its protein product is CSARDPRTGTRGTQYF.

This clonotype was counted at least ten times. The gene calls are TRBV12-3 or TRBV12-4 and TRBJ2-7, with no clear D. V lost 3 bases and J 3 bases, leaving 6 bases between the germline ends. The CDR3 covers 12 residues. The CDR3 loop is CASSLSDYEQYF. CDR3 bases: TGTGCCAGCAGTTTGTCGGACTACGAGCAGTACTTC.